A selection of T cell receptor beta chains follows, all from one sample in a study of control samples from healthy donors and cancer patients. Using immunoSEQ multiplex PCR, the repertoire was profiled, and TCRdb retains in-frame clones only, with some absent. This sample has about 130,000 clones; approximately 94% occur once, and the top ten carry about 3.6%. Sample: blood. These receptors were obtained from a young man in good health. Each CDR3 is given with its conserved first and last residue. Each record gives: clone size, D gene, V gene, J gene, CDR3 DNA, CDR3 protein. A D gene is named only where the DNA matches it firmly. A row's size may be missing; if present it is once, few, many or a size class.

>.|TRBD1|TRBV5-6|TRBJ2-1
TGTGCCAGCAGCTTGGACAGGGGGAATGAGCAGTTCTTC
CASSLDRGNEQFF
>.|.|TRBV21-1|TRBJ1-5
TGTGCCAGCAGCAAAGTACAAAATCTCTATAGCAATCAGCCCCAGCATTTT
CASSKVQNLYSNQPQHF
>once|TRBD1|TRBV7-8|TRBJ1-4
TGTGCCAGCAGCCCGATTCTGACAGGGCGGGACGAAAAACTGTTTTTT
CASSPILTGRDEKLFF
>.|.|TRBV2|TRBJ2-6
TGTGCCAGCCACTCGGGACGAGTTTCTTCTGGGGCCAACGTCCTGACTTTC
CASHSGRVSSGANVLTF
>once|.|TRBV20-1|TRBJ2-7
TGCAGTGCCCCAAGGGGCTACGAGCAGTACTTC
CSAPRGYEQYF
>.|TRBD2|TRBV4-3|TRBJ2-7
TGCGCCAGCAGCCAAGCGGCTAGCGGGGGGGCGGGAGAGCAGTACTTC
CASSQAASGGAGEQYF
>.|.|TRBV30|TRBJ1-6
TGTGCCTGGAGTGTACCTTATCGGGGAATGAATAATTCACCCCTCCACTTT
CAWSVPYRGMNNSPLHF
>.|TRBD1|TRBV5-4|TRBJ1-1
TGTGCCAGCAGCCCAGACAGGGGCAGAAGTCACACTGAAGCTTTCTTT
CASSPDRGRSHTEAFF
>once|.|TRBV9|TRBJ1-1
TGTGCCAGCAGCGCAGACTACACTGAAGCTTTCTTT
CASSADYTEAFF
>.|TRBD1|TRBV11-2|TRBJ2-6
TGTGCCAGCAGCCCTGGACAGGGATTCCTCTCTGGGGCCAACGTCCTGACTTTC
CASSPGQGFLSGANVLTF
>.|TRBD1|TRBV27|TRBJ1-1
TGTGCCAGCAGTACAAGACAGGGGCCCACTGAAGCTTTCTTT
CASSTRQGPTEAFF
>.|TRBD2|TRBV25-1|TRBJ2-7
TGTGCCAGCAGTATGGCGATAGCGGGGGAGCTCTTTTACGAGCAGTACTTC
CASSMAIAGELFYEQYF
>.|TRBD1|TRBV12-5|TRBJ1-1
TGTGCTAGTGGTCCGGGGGACAGAAACACTGAAGCTTTCTTT
CASGPGDRNTEAFF
>.|.|TRBV29-1|TRBJ1-2
TGCAGCCTCCTGGGGGGAAGGACTTACTATGGCTACACCTTC
CSLLGGRTYYGYTF
>.|.|TRBV7-9|TRBJ1-1
TGTGCCAGCAGCGGAGGACAGAACATGAACACTGAAGCTTTCTTT
CASSGGQNMNTEAFF
>.|TRBD1|TRBV7-2|TRBJ2-6
TGTGCCAGCAGCGGAACAGGGGGCTCTGGGGCCAACGTCCTGACTTTC
CASSGTGGSGANVLTF
>.|.|TRBV28|TRBJ2-5
TGTGCCAGCAGTTCGAGAATTGGGACCCAGTACTTC
CASSSRIGTQYF
>.|TRBD1|TRBV28|TRBJ1-6
TGTGCCAGCAGTCTCTGGGGGGACAGGGGGCAGCGAAATTCACCCCTCCACTTT
CASSLWGDRGQRNSPLHF
>once|TRBD2|TRBV5-1|TRBJ2-2
TGCGCCAGCAGCTTCCTAGCGGGGTCCGGGGAGCTGTTTTTT
CASSFLAGSGELFF
>.|.|TRBV11-2|TRBJ1-4
TGTGCCAGCAGCTTAGGAGCGACAGGCCTTAATGAAAAACTGTTTTTT
CASSLGATGLNEKLFF
>.|.|TRBV7-2|TRBJ1-1
TGTGCCAGCAGCTTTTCCACGAACACTGAAGCTTTCTTT
CASSFSTNTEAFF